This T cell receptor (beta chain) came from a study of long-term antiretroviral therapy in people with HIV. Study-level points and caveats: Repertoires with HIV possessed tighter CDR3 length spans than those of controls.

A remark on this clone: Its specificity is unknown.

It was version v3.0 of the immunoSEQ assay that was run at survey level. The assay was immunoSEQ multiplex PCR, and TCRdb's table has in-frame clones only and misses some. Of about 20,000 clones detected, less than 85% appear once; the ten largest clones hold roughly 10%. The CDR3 contains 19 residues. V lost 1 base to trimming and J lost 2 bases; unmatched junction nucleotides: 17. CDR1 is MNHEY and CDR2 is SMNVEV in the germline V gene (reference sequence). Every donor had one or more pre-ART and two or more post-ART PBMC samples. Amounts of about 0.9-11 million cryopreserved PBMC were held in the samples before DNA extraction.

The source is a man aged 40-50 years with HIV. Sequencing was performed on unsorted PBMCs, taken 2.4 years after starting antiretroviral therapy. The chain is built from TRBV27 and TRBJ2-7, with TRBD2 identical over 7 bases. The CDR3 DNA sequence: TGTGCCAGCAGTTTATTAGTCCGGTCGGGAGCGGGAACAACCTACGAGCAGTACTTC. It specifies CASSLLVRSGAGTTYEQYF.